The clone carrying this T cell receptor beta chain was counted between two and nine times. Its specificity is unknown. This sample was taken from a study of graft-versus-host responses after intestinal transplantation. Study results and caveats: GvH clones appeared in recipient marrow, some first in ileum or blood.

Only in-frame clones appear in the TCRdb table, and some are missing; sequencing was by immunoSEQ multiplex PCR. The data show 75,000 to 100,000 clones, with roughly 82% seen just once and 1.4% held by the top ten. The germline CDR1 and CDR2 sequences are KGHSH and LQKENI. CDR3 length equals 13 residues. Trimming took 3 bases from V and 0 from J, leaving 3 bases between them. This rearrangement joins TRBV18 to TRBJ1-3; D not resolved. This receptor was identified in a human patient who received an intestinal transplant, so some T cells may come from the graft donor. Specimen: PBMCs, collected 255 days after intestinal transplant. The CDR3 spells CASSPDSGNTIYF. CDR3 sequence (DNA): TGTGCCAGCTCACCGGACTCTGGAAACACCATATATTTT. The variable domain in full, with the rest retrieved from reference TRBV18 and TRBJ1-3, is NAGVMQNPRHLVRRRGQEARLRCSPMKGHSHVYWYRQLPEEGLKFMVYLQKENIIDESGMPKERFSAEFPKEGPSILRIQQVVRGDSAAYFCASSPDSGNTIYFGEGSWLTVV.